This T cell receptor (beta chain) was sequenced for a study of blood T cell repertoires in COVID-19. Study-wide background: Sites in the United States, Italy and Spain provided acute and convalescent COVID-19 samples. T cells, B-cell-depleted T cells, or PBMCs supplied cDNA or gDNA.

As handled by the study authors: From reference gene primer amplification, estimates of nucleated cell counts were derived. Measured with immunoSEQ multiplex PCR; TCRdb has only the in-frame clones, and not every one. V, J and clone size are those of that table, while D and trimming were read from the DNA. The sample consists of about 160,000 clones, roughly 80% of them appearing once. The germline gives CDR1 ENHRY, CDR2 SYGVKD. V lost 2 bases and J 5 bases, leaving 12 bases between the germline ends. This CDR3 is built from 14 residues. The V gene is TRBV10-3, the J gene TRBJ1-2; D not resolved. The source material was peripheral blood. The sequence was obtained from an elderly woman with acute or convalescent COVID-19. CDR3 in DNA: TGTGCCATCAGTGAGGGCAGGTTGTTTTATGGCTACACCTTC. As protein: CAISEGRLFYGYTF.